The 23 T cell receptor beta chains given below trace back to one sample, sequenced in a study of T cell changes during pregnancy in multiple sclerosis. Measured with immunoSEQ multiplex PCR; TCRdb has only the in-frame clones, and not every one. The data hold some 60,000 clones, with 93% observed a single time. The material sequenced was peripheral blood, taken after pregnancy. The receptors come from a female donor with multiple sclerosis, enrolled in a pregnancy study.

CDR3 region: CASSGDRSYEQYF. CDR3 in DNA: TGTGCCAGCAGCGGCGACAGGTCCTACGAGCAGTACTTC. The rearrangement links TRBV5-4 to TRBJ2-7, with D possibly matching TRBD1 (6 bases). Germline lookup yields CDR1 SGHNT and CDR2 YYREEE (reference sequence). The V end lost 4 bases, the J end lost 1 base, and 9 bases lay between the germline ends. This CDR3 has 13 residues.

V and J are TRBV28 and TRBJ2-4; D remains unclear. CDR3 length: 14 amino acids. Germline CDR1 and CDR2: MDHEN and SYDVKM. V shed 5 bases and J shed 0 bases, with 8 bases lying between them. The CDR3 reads CASSGALAKNIQYF. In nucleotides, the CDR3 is TGTGCCAGCAGTGGAGCCCTAGCCAAAAACATTCAGTACTTC.

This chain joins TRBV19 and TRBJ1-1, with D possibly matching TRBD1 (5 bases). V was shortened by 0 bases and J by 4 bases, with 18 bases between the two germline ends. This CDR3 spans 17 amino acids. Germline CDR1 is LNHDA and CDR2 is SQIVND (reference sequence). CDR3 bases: TGTGCCAGTAGTATAGATCGTATGGGGGGGAGGGGCACTGAAGCTTTCTTT. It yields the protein CASSIDRMGGRGTEAFF.

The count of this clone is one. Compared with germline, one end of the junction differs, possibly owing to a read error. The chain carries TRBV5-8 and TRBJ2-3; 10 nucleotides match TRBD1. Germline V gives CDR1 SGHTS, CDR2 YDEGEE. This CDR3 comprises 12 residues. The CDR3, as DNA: TGTGCCAGCAGCTTTTTGTGGGACAGGGGACTTTTT. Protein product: CASSFLWDRGLF.

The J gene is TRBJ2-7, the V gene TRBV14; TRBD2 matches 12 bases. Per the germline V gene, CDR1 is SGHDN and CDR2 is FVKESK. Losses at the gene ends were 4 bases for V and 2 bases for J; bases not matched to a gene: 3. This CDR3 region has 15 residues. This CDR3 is CASSLTSGRPYEQYF. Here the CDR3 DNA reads TGTGCCAGCAGCCTAACTAGCGGGAGGCCCTACGAGCAGTACTTC.

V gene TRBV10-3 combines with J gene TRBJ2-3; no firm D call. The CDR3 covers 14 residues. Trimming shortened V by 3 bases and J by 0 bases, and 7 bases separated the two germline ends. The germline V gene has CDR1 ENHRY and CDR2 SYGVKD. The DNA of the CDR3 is TGTGCCATCAGTGACGGTCTTAGCACAGATACGCAGTATTTT. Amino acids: CAISDGLSTDTQYF.

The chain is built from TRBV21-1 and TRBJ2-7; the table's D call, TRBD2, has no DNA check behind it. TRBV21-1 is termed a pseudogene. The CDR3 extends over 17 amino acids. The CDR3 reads CASSKEKRLASRDEQYF. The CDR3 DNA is TGTGCCAGCAGCAAAGAAAAACGGCTAGCATCTCGAGACGAGCAGTACTTC.

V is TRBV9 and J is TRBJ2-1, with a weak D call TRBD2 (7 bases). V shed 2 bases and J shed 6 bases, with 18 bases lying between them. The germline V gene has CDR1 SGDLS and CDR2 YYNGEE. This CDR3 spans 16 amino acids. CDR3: CASSVLGGQGRNEQFF. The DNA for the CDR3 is TGTGCCAGCAGCGTCCTGGGGGGGCAGGGTCGCAATGAGCAGTTCTTC.

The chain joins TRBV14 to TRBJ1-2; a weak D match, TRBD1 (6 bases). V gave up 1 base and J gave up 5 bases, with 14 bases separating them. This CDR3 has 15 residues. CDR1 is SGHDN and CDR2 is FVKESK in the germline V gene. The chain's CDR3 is CASSQVDSAVYGYTF. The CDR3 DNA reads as TGTGCCAGCAGCCAAGTGGACAGCGCTGTTTATGGCTACACCTTC.

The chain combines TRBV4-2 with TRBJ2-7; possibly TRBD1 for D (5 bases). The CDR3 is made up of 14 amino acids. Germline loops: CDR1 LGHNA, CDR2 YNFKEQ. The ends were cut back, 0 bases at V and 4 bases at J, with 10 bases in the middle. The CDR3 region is CASSQEQGLYEQYF. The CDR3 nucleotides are TGTGCCAGCAGCCAAGAGCAGGGCCTATACGAGCAGTACTTC.

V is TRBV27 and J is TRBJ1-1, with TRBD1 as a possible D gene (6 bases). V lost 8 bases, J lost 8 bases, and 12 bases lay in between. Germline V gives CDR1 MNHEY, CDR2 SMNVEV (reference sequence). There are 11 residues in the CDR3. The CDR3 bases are TGTGCCAGCGGCCGGACAGCGGAAGCTTTCTTT. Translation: CASGRTAEAFF.

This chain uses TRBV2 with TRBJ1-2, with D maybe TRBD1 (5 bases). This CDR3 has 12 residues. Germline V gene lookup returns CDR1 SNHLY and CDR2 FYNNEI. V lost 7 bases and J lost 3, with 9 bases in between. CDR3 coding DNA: TGTGCCAGCAAGGGGCTAGACTATGGCTACACCTTC. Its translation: CASKGLDYGYTF.

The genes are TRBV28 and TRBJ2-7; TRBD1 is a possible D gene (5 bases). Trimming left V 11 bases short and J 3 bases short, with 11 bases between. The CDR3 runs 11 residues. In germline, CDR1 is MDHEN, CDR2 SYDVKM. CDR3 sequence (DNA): TGTGCCGCTGCAGGGCTCTACGAGCAGTACTTC. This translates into CAAAGLYEQYF. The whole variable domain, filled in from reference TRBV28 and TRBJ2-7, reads DVKVTQSSRYLVKRTGEKVFLECVQDMDHENMFWYRQDPGLGLRLIYFSYDVKMKEKGDIPEGYSVSREKKERFSLILESASTNQTSMYLCAAAGLYEQYFGPGTRLTVT.

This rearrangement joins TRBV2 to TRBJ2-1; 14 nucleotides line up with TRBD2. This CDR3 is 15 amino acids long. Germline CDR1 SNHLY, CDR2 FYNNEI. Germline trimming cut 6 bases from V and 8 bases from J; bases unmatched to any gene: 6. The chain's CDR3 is CASRQTSGRGDEQFF. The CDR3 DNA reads TGTGCCAGCAGACAGACTAGCGGGAGGGGCGATGAGCAGTTCTTC.

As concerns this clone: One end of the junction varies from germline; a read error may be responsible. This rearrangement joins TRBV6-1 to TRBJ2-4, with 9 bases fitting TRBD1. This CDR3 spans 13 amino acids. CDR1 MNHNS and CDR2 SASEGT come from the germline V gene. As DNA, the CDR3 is TGTGCCAGCAGAGCACAACAGGGGGCGCAGAGCGCCTTC. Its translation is CASRAQQGAQSAF.

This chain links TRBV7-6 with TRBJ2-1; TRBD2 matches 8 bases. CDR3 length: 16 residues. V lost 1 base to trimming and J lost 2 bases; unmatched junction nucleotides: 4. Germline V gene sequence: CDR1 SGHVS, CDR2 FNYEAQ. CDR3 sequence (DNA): TGTGCCAGCAGCTTAGTCACTAGCGGAACCTACAATGAGCAGTTCTTC. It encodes CASSLVTSGTYNEQFF.

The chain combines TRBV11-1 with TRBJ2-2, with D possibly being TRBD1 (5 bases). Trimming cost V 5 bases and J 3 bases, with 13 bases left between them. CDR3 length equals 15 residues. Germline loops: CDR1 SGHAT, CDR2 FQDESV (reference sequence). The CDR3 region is CASSPRPRDTGELFF. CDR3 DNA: TGTGCCAGCAGCCCAAGACCCAGGGACACCGGGGAGCTGTTTTTT. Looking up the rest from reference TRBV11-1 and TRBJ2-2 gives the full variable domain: EAEVAQSPRYKITEKSQAVAFWCDPISGHATLYWYRQILGQGPELLVQFQDESVVDDSQLPKDRFSAERLKGVDSTLKIQPAELGDSAMYLCASSPRPRDTGELFFGEGSRLTVL.

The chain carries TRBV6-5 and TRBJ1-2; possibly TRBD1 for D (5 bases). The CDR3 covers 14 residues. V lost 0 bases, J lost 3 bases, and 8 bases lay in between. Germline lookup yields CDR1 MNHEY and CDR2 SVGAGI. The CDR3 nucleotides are TGTGCCAGCAGTTACTCGGGCAGGGACTATGGCTACACCTTC. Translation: CASSYSGRDYGYTF.

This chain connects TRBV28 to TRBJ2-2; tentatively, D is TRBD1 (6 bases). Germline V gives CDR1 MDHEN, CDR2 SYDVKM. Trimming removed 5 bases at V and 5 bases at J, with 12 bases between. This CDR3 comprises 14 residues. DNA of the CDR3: TGTGCCAGCAGTCCGAATACAGGGACCGGGGAGCTGTTTTTT. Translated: CASSPNTGTGELFF. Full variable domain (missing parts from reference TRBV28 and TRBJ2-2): DVKVTQSSRYLVKRTGEKVFLECVQDMDHENMFWYRQDPGLGLRLIYFSYDVKMKEKGDIPEGYSVSREKKERFSLILESASTNQTSMYLCASSPNTGTGELFFGEGSRLTVL.

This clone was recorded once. For the CDR3, the DNA is TGTGCCAGCAGCCCCCGACTTAGCACAGATACGCAGTATTTT. Translated, it gives CASSPRLSTDTQYF. J is TRBJ2-3 and V is TRBV11-2; no firm D call. This CDR3 has 14 residues. The V gene lost 5 bases and the J gene lost 0 bases, with 9 bases spanning the gap. CDR1 and CDR2 (germline): SGHAT, FQNNGV. Full variable domain (missing parts from reference TRBV11-2 and TRBJ2-3): EAGVAQSPRYKIIEKRQSVAFWCNPISGHATLYWYQQILGQGPKLLIQFQNNGVVDDSQLPKDRFSAERLKGVDSTLKIQPAKLEDSAVYLCASSPRLSTDTQYFGPGTRLTVL.

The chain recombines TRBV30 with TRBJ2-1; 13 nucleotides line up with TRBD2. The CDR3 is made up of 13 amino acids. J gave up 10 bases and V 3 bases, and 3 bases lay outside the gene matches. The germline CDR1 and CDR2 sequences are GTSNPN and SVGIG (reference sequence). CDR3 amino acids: CAWRLAGGNEQFF. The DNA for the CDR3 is TGTGCCTGGAGACTAGCGGGAGGGAACGAGCAGTTCTTC.

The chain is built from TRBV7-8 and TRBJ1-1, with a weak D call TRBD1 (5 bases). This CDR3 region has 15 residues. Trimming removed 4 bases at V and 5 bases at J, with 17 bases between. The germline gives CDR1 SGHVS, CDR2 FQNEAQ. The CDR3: CASSSSGGIGTEAFF. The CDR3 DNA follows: TGTGCCAGCAGCTCGAGTGGGGGGATAGGGACTGAAGCTTTCTTT.

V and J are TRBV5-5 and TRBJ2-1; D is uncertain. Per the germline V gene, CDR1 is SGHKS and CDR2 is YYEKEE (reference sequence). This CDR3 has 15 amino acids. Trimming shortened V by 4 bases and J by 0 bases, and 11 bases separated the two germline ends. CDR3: CASSQGEPSYNEQFF. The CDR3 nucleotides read TGTGCCAGCAGCCAAGGAGAACCCTCCTACAATGAGCAGTTCTTC.